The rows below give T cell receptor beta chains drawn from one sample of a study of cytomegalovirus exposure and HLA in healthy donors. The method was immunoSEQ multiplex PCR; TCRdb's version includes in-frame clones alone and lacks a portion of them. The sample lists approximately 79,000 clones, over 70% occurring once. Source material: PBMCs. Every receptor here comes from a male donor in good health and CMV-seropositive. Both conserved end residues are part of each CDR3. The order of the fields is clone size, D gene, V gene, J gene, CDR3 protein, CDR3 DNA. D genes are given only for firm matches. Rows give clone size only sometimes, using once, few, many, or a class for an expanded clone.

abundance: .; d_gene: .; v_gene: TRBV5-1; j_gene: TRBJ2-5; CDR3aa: CASSNAVQGRETQYF; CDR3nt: TGCGCCAGCAGCAACGCGGTGCAGGGCCGGGAGACCCAGTACTTC
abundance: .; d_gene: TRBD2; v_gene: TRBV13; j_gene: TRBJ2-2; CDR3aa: CASSPDLTSGGPQRTGELFF; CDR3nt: TGTGCCAGCAGCCCAGACCTGACTAGCGGGGGCCCCCAACGAACCGGGGAGCTGTTTTTT
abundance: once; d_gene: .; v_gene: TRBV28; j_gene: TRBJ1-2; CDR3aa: CASRRLTGNYGYTF; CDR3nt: TGTGCCAGCAGACGTCTAACAGGGAACTATGGCTACACCTTC
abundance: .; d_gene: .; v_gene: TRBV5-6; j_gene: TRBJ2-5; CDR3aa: CASSRSGGGETQYF; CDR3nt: TGTGCCAGCAGCCGAAGTGGGGGCGGGGAGACCCAGTACTTC
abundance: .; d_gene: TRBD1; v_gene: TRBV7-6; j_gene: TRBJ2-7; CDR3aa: CASSFVTGDPYEQYF; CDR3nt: TGTGCCAGCAGCTTCGTGACAGGGGACCCCTACGAGCAGTACTTC
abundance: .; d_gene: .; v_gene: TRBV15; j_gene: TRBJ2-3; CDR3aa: CATSTAGVTDTQYF; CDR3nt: TGTGCCACCAGCACAGCGGGTGTTACAGATACGCAGTATTTT
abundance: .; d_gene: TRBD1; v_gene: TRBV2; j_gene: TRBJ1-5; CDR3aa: CASRGQINNQPQHF; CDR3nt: TGTGCCAGCAGGGGACAGATCAACAATCAGCCCCAGCATTTT
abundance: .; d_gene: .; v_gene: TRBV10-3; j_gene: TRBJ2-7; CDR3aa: CAIGAEPYEQYF; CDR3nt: TGTGCCATAGGGGCGGAACCCTACGAGCAGTACTTC
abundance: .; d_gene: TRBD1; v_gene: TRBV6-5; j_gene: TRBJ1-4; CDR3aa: CASKPTGANEKLFF; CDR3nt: TGTGCCAGCAAGCCGACAGGGGCTAATGAAAAACTGTTTTTT
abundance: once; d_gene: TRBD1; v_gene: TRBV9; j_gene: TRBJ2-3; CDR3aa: CASSLLGTGQDTQYF; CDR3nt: TGTGCCAGCAGCCTCCTCGGGACAGGGCAAGATACGCAGTATTTT
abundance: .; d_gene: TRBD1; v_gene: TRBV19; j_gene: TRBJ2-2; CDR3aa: CASLDRGLTPGELFF; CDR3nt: TGTGCCAGCCTTGACAGGGGCTTGACACCCGGGGAGCTGTTTTTT
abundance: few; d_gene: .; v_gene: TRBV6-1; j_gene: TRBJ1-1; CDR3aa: CASSEVQANTEAFF; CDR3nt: TGTGCCAGCAGTGAAGTACAGGCGAACACTGAAGCTTTCTTT
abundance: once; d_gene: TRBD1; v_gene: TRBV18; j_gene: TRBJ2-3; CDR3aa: CASSPPRTGADTQYF; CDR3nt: TGTGCCAGCTCACCACCCAGGACAGGCGCAGATACGCAGTATTTT
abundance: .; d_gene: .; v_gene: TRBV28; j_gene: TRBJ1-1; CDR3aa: CASSQQLNGAFF; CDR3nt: TGTGCCAGCAGTCAACAGTTGAATGGTGCTTTCTTT
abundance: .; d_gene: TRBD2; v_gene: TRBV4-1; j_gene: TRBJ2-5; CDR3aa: CASSQEGGRTQETQYF; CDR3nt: TGCGCCAGCAGCCAAGAAGGCGGGAGGACCCAAGAGACCCAGTACTTC
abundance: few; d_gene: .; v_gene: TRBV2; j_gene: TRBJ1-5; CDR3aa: CARGGESSNQPQHF; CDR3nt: TGTGCCAGAGGGGGGGAGAGTAGCAATCAGCCCCAGCATTTT
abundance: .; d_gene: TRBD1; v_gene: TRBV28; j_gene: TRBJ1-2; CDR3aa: CASSFRDRGLHGYTF; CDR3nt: TGTGCCAGCAGTTTCCGGGACAGGGGGCTTCATGGCTACACCTTC
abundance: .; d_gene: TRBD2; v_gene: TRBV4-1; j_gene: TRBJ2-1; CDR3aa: CASSISGGFQFF; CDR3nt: TGCGCCAGCAGCATTTCGGGGGGGTTCCAGTTCTTC
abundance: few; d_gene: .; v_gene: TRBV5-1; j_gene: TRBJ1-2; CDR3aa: CASSSQGTYGYTF; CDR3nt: TGCGCCAGCAGCTCGCAGGGGACCTATGGCTACACCTTC
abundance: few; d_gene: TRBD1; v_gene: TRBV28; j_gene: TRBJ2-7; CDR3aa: CASRDSISYEQYF; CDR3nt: TGTGCCAGCCGGGACAGTATATCCTACGAGCAGTACTTC
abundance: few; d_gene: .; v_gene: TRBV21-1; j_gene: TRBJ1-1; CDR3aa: CASSNRGNGNTEAFF; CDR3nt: TGTGCCAGCAGCAACAGGGGTAACGGGAACACTGAAGCTTTCTTT
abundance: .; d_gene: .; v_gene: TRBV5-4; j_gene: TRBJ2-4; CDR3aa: CASSLAAAKNIQYF; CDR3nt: TGTGCCAGCAGCTTGGCTGCGGCCAAAAACATTCAGTACTTC
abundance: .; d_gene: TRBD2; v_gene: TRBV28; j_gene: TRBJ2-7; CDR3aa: CASSQGTNYEQYF; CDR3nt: TGTGCCAGCTCTCAAGGGACTAACTACGAGCAGTACTTC
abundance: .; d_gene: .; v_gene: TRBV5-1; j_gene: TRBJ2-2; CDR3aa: CASSSPANTGELFF; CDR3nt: TGCGCCAGCAGCTCCCCAGCGAACACCGGGGAGCTGTTTTTT
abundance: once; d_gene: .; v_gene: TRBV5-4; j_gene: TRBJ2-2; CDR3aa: CASSPGSGELFF; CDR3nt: TGTGCCAGCAGCCCAGGGTCCGGGGAGCTGTTTTTT
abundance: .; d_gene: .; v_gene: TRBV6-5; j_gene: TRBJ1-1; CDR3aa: CASSWAGQEAFF; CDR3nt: TGTGCCAGCAGTTGGGCAGGACAAGAAGCTTTCTTT
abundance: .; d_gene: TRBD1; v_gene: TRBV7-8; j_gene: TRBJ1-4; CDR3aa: CASSGPGTGANEKLFF; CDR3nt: TGTGCCAGCAGCGGGCCCGGGACAGGAGCTAATGAAAAACTGTTTTTT
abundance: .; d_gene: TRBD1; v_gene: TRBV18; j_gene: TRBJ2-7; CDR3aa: CASSLRLGQGVYEQYF; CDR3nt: TGTGCCAGCTCACTGCGTCTGGGACAGGGCGTCTACGAGCAGTACTTC
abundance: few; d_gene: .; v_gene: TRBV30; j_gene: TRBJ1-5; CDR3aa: CAWSSGLPGGRQPQHF; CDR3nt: TGTGCCTGGAGTTCGGGGCTCCCCGGGGGAAGACAGCCCCAGCATTTT
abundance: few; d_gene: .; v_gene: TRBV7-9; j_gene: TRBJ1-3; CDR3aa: CASSPGARTRENTIYF; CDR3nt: TGTGCCAGCAGCCCTGGGGCCCGGACTCGGGAGAACACCATATATTTT
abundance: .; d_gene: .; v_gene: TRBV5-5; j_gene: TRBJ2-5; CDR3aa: CASSLESTLETQYF; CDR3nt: TGTGCCAGCAGCTTGGAGTCTACCCTCGAGACCCAGTACTTC
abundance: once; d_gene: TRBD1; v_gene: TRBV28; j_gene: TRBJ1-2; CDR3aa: CASSSRTGGPTYYGYTF; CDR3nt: TGTGCCAGCAGTTCCCGGACAGGGGGGCCGACTTACTATGGCTACACCTTC
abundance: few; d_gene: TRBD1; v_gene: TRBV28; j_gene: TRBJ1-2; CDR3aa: CASKRGGQGELLGGYTF; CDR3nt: TGTGCCAGCAAAAGGGGGGGACAGGGGGAGTTGCTGGGTGGCTACACCTTC
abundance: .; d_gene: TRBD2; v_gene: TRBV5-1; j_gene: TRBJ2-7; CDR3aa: CASSGGTSFSSEQYF; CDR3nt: TGCGCCAGCAGCGGGGGGACTAGCTTTTCCTCCGAGCAGTACTTC
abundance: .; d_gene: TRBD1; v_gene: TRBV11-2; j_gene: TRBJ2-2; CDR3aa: CASSLPRTGPYTGELFF; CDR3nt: TGTGCCAGCAGCTTACCTCGGACAGGGCCCTACACCGGGGAGCTGTTTTTT
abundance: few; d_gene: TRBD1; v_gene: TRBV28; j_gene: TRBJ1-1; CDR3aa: CASNRDRAQNTEAFF; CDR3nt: TGTGCCAGCAACAGGGACAGGGCCCAGAACACTGAAGCTTTCTTT
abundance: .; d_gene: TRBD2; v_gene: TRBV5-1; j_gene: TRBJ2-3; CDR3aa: CASNGLAGFSDTQYF; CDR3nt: TGCGCCAGCAACGGACTAGCGGGGTTTTCAGATACGCAGTATTTT
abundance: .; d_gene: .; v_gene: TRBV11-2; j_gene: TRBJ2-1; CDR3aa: CASSFASYNEQFF; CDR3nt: TGTGCCAGCAGCTTTGCCAGTTACAATGAGCAGTTCTTC
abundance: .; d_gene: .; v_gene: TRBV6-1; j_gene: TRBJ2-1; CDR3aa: CASRPYLSSYNEQFF; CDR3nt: TGTGCCAGCAGACCCTACCTAAGCTCCTACAATGAGCAGTTCTTC
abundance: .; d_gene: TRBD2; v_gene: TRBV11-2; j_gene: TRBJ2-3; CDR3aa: CASSLVAGGTLDTQYF; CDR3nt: TGTGCCAGCAGCTTAGTGGCGGGGGGGACTCTGGATACGCAGTATTTT
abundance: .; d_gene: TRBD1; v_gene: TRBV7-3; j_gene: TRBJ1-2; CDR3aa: CASSPMGQPKGPYTF; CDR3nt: TGTGCCAGCAGCCCAATGGGACAGCCCAAAGGTCCCTACACCTTC
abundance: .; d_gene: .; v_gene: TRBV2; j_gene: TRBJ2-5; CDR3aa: CASSGGAQYF; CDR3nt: TGTGCCAGCAGTGGGGGGGCCCAGTACTTC
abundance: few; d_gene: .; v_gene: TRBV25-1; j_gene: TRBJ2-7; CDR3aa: CASSYGRGLENEQYF; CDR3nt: TGTGCCAGCAGTTACGGGAGGGGGCTAGAAAACGAGCAGTACTTC
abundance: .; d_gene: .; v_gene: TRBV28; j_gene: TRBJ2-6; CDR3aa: CASSLSSGANVLTF; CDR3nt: TGTGCCAGCAGTTTGAGCTCTGGGGCCAACGTCCTGACTTTC
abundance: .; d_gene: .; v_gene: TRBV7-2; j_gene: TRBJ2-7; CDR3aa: CASSSLDSSYEQYF; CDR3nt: TGTGCCAGCAGCTCCCTGGACAGTTCCTACGAGCAGTACTTC